The T cell receptor beta chain described here comes from a study of T cell responses to AZD1222 COVID-19 vaccine. Measured with immunoSEQ multiplex PCR; TCRdb has only the in-frame clones, and not every one. The data show around 96,000 clones, over 80% seen once. Pooled in the analysis were second doses at about 4 or about 12 weeks. Sequenced material: peripheral blood, taken 28 days after the second AZD1222 dose. This clonotype was obtained from an adult who received the AZD1222 COVID-19 vaccine.

CDR3 region: CASSKGRGTEAFF. Written as DNA, the CDR3 is TGTGCCAGTAGTAAAGGCCGAGGGACTGAAGCTTTCTTT. The gene calls are TRBV19 and TRBJ1-1; D is unclear. Germline-derived CDR1 and CDR2 are LNHDA and SQIVND (reference sequence). V lost 4 bases and J lost 5, with 11 bases in between. The CDR3 spans 13 residues.